The sequence of this T cell receptor (beta chain) was determined in a study of T cell responses to AZD1222 COVID-19 vaccine. Overall study results and limits: Repertoires in all cases were sampled only once the peak T cell response had passed.

A word on this clone: Its antigen is undetermined.

Repertoires were generated with immunoSEQ multiplex PCR, while TCRdb's copy carries only in-frame clones and drops some. This sample carries over 120,000 clones, 89% of them seen once, and the ten largest clones take around 1.7%. The source material was peripheral blood, sampled 28 days after the second AZD1222 dose. The receptor's source is an adult who received the AZD1222 COVID-19 vaccine.

Here the CDR3 reads CAARRARQGAIANEKLFF. The DNA for the CDR3 is TGCGCCGCGAGGAGGGCTCGACAAGGGGCGATCGCTAATGAAAAACTGTTTTTT. V is TRBV5-1 and J is TRBJ1-4; the D gene is possibly TRBD1 (5 bases). CDR1 and CDR2 from the germline V gene are SGHRS and YFSETQ. The CDR3 extends over 18 amino acids. V was cut by 10 bases and J by 3 bases, with 28 bases left in between. The full variable domain, in which reference TRBV5-1 and TRBJ1-4 provide the parts outside the CDR3, is KAGVTQTPRYLIKTRGQQVTLSCSPISGHRSVSWYQQTPGQGLQFLFEYFSETQRNKGNFPGRFSGRQFSNSRSEMNVSTLELGDSALYLCAARRARQGAIANEKLFFGSGTQLSVL.